There are a few counts of the clone carrying this T cell receptor beta chain. As yet, its antigen is unknown. These data originate in a study of T cell repertoires in cytomegalovirus infection. Overall study: Well-studied HLA-B-restricted CMV epitopes were used in the study alongside recently identified HLA-C-restricted ones.

TCRdb reanalysed the reads using MiXCR and keeps one entry per CDR3 protein. The repertoire has around 78,000 distinct CDR3 sequences, 20% to 30% of them found once; the top ten carry 50%. Germline V gene data show CDR1 as PRHDT and CDR2 as FYEKMQ (reference sequence). The CDR3 extends over 12 amino acids. V lost 1 base, J lost 5 bases, and 5 bases lay in between. This receptor was identified in a human donor in good health (CMV status not recorded). Some clones in this sample may be carry-over from other donors' samples. The sample was CD8+ T cells from cultured PBMCs, taken from culture after CMV antigen stimulation. The chain has TRBV13 and TRBJ1-1; D ambiguous. The CDR3 loop reads CASSLVRTEAFF. The CDR3 nucleotides read TGTGCCAGCAGCTTAGTCAGGACTGAAGCTTTCTTT.